This T cell receptor (beta chain) was documented in a study of shared clonotypes between healthy human individuals (dated by TCRdb to between 2020 and 2021). Background for the entire study: The cohort comprised a couple of women and a few men aged 18 to 49 years. To estimate repertoire size and how much clonotypes are shared between individuals, the study performed deep sequencing of blood TCR repertoires from a handful of healthy adults. For each donor, CD4 naive and CD4 memory were each run on three plates, CD8 naive on two plates, and CD8 memory on one plate. Leukapheresis yielded between about 0.94 and 10 billion PBMCs per donor. To increase sequencing depth and limit assay-specific biases, TCR repertoire library preparation and sequencing were carried out by different laboratories using diverse techniques. What the study reported, not specific to this receptor: Naive subsets generally had larger estimated clonotype richness than memory subsets. Across a handful of donors, 4.5% to 6.5% of naive CD4, roughly 3.5% of naive CD8, around 2.1% of memory CD4, and approximately 0.4% of memory CD8 clonotypes were shared. Pairwise subsampling led to the expectation that sequencing depth would affect the degree of clonotype sharing among donors. Only blood was sampled, and tissue TCR repertoires likely differ from those in blood. Even with the large sequencing depth, rarefaction of the sorted-subset datasets indicated that sequencing was incomplete. Compared with non-shared clonotypes, the clonotypes found in all four sorted-subset donors had higher generation probabilities. Because the study included a small number of donors, the genetic and exposure-history diversity represented was limited.

Including the terminal cysteine and phenylalanine, the CDR3 comprises 11 residues. The CDR3 DNA has 33 bases and is translated from base 1. V and J lose 1 base and 7 bases, and a span of 2 bases separates them. The germline V gene sets CDR1 to SGHAT and CDR2 to FQNNGV. With regard to this clone: The target of this receptor is not known. The record has no base qualities; no much larger clone is one base away. The same CDR3 arises from other DNA sequences in this sample as well.

Using the deep immunoSEQ assay, TCR CDR3 regions were amplified from genomic DNA by multiplex PCR. Extracted genomic DNA from each cell subset was spread evenly across all wells of several immunoSEQ 96-well plates, with each plate serving as a replicate. For sorted subsets, 200 to 250 ng of genomic DNA, equivalent to 25,000 to 35,000 T cell genomes, went into each replicate PCR. Purified libraries were measured with a Qubit 3.0 fluorometer, size-checked on a Bioanalyzer 2100, and measured again with the KAPA Library Quantification kit. Every immunoSEQ 96-well plate was sequenced on a separate single-read 150-cycle Illumina NextSeq 550 flow cell. Concerning the study's data processing: Because the immunoSEQ output held only junctional sequences and lacked quality scores, the filtering could not match the filtering applied to full-length reads. Sequences were annotated with PyIR, a Python wrapper for IgBLAST v1.9, using IMGT germline references to assign V/J genes and CDR3. Reads were removed for weak V/J assignments (E-value above 1e-6), missing CDR3, stop codons, out-of-frame junctions, or ambiguous translated residues. V3J clonotypes were defined as sequences sharing an identical inferred V gene, J gene, and CDR3 amino acid sequence. Percentage overlap between repertoires was computed as shared unique clonotypes divided by the size of the smaller repertoire. Richness of each repertoire was evaluated using RTK rarefaction, the Chao1 estimator, and Recon v2.1 estimates of unobserved clonotypes. Generation probabilities for all TCRbeta clonotypes obtained by the gDNA method from a few donors were computed using OLGA. The table was pulled from immuneACCESS by TCRdb, which kept in-frame rearrangements only. Such tables lose some clones; where checked, under half of the loss comes from unresolved V genes, and the rest has no known cause. V and J calls and clone size are those listed in that table; D and trimming were worked out from the DNA. In this sample the table shows roughly 2.6 million clones, approximately 90% of which occur a single time. Around 0.15% of the sample is in the top ten clones.

The donors were healthy, HIV-negative adults who had no recently reported acute infections or vaccinations. Every donor was a Caucasian adult residing in Nashville, Tennessee, USA. CD4+ T cells were enriched by magnetic negative selection; naive cells were then positively selected on CD45RA, and the negative fraction formed the memory subset. After blood collection by leukapheresis, PBMCs were isolated using Ficoll-Histopaque density gradient centrifugation and then cryopreserved in the vapor phase of liquid nitrogen. Analytical flow cytometry was used to check the purity and quantity of each magnetically sorted T cell population. Genomic DNA was isolated from each sorted fraction and quantified by UV absorbance on a Nanodrop 2000c.

The sequence was collected from a man between 18 and 35 years old in good health. Here the chain combines TRBV11-2 and TRBJ2-1; the D gene is not confidently resolved. The sample consisted of naive CD4+ T cells sorted from blood. The intended sense of this specimen's cell subset or site label: CD45RA+ positively selected. DNA sequence: TGTGCCAGCAGCTTAGGTAATGAGCAGTTCTTC. It is translated as CASSLGNEQFF.